This TCR beta chain emerged from a study of OX40 agonist ivuxolimab in advanced cancers. Study-wide background: Prior anti-PD-1, anti-PD-L1 or anti-CTLA-4 therapy did not bar entry, and less than 50% had some. Partial responses were observed in three patients, of whom one had hepatocellular carcinoma and two had cutaneous melanoma.

Looked up from germline, CDR1 is SGHTA and CDR2 is FQGNSA. Between the trimmed V and J ends, which lost 2 bases and 4 bases, there was a span of 14 bases. This CDR3 region has 15 residues. Overall study findings and caveats: Still undetermined is the antigen specificity of the expanded peripheral T cells. Mean expanded clone counts were higher in CD8+ than CD4+ T cells.

Clones were read by immunoSEQ multiplex PCR, and TCRdb kept only the in-frame ones, dropping some. Of about 150,000 clones listed, under 95% are singletons. With respect to this clone: The antigen is unknown.

Here the sequenced sample was CD4+ or CD8+ T cells sorted from blood, taken in a trial of the OX40 agonist ivuxolimab. The chain has TRBV7-2 and TRBJ1-2; possible D gene TRBD1, 5 bases. The origin of this receptor is an adult with an advanced solid tumor such as melanoma, head and neck, liver or kidney cancer. The CDR3: CASSLMLRQGYGYTF. The CDR3 DNA is TGTGCCAGCAGCTTAATGCTACGGCAGGGCTATGGCTACACCTTC.